These T cell receptor beta chains were read from a single sample in a study of T cell responses to AZD1222 COVID-19 vaccine. The assay was immunoSEQ multiplex PCR, and TCRdb's table has in-frame clones only and misses some. Of 120,000 or so clones in the sample, 85% to 90% were seen once. Sequencing used peripheral blood, obtained 28 days after the second AZD1222 dose. The receptors were gathered from an adult who received the AZD1222 COVID-19 vaccine. CDR3s include the opening cysteine and the closing phenylalanine or tryptophan. A D gene is named only where the DNA matches it firmly. Clone size is not always given. Where it is, it says once, few, many or a class for expanded clones.

d_call: TRBD2; clone_size: -; j_call: TRBJ2-3; v_call: TRBV30; cdr3_nt: TGTGCCTGGACCGGGACTAGCGGTAGCACAGATACGCAGTATTTT; cdr3_aa: CAWTGTSGSTDTQYF
d_call: TRBD1; clone_size: -; j_call: TRBJ1-1; v_call: TRBV7-2; cdr3_nt: TGTGCCAGCAGCCTGGACAGGACGACTGAAGCTTTCTTT; cdr3_aa: CASSLDRTTEAFF
d_call: -; clone_size: -; j_call: TRBJ1-5; v_call: TRBV13; cdr3_nt: TGTGCCAGCAGCTCAAGGACCGTAAGCAATCAGCCCCAGCATTTT; cdr3_aa: CASSSRTVSNQPQHF
d_call: TRBD2; clone_size: -; j_call: TRBJ2-2; v_call: TRBV9; cdr3_nt: TGTGCCAGCAGCCCGGCCCTAGGGCTAGCGGGAGGGCCGAACACCGGGGAGCTGTTTTTT; cdr3_aa: CASSPALGLAGGPNTGELFF
d_call: -; clone_size: -; j_call: TRBJ1-1; v_call: TRBV5-1; cdr3_nt: TGCGCCAGCAGCTTGGCAAGGGCACAAGAAGCTTTCTTT; cdr3_aa: CASSLARAQEAFF
d_call: TRBD1; clone_size: -; j_call: TRBJ1-5; v_call: TRBV2; cdr3_nt: TGTGCCAGCAGACCGGGACAGGGGAGTTCGGGTCAGCCCCAGCATTTT; cdr3_aa: CASRPGQGSSGQPQHF
d_call: -; clone_size: -; j_call: TRBJ2-3; v_call: TRBV2; cdr3_nt: TGTGCCTTACCGGGACTTAGCACAGATACGCAGTATTTT; cdr3_aa: CALPGLSTDTQYF
d_call: -; clone_size: -; j_call: TRBJ1-3; v_call: TRBV6-5; cdr3_nt: TGTGCCAGCAGTTCCGTGAGCTCTGGAAACACCATATATTTT; cdr3_aa: CASSSVSSGNTIYF
d_call: -; clone_size: -; j_call: TRBJ1-3; v_call: TRBV7-9; cdr3_nt: TGTGCCAGCAGCTCGCCCCCCCAGAAACTAGTGGCTGGAAACACCATATATTTT; cdr3_aa: CASSSPPQKLVAGNTIYF
d_call: TRBD1; clone_size: -; j_call: TRBJ1-2; v_call: TRBV24-1; cdr3_nt: TGTGCCACCGGCGTCCCAAAAGGACAGGAGAACTATGGCTACACCTTC; cdr3_aa: CATGVPKGQENYGYTF
d_call: -; clone_size: -; j_call: TRBJ1-5; v_call: TRBV2; cdr3_nt: TGTGCCAGCAGTGCGTGGGAGCAGCAGCCCCAGCATTTT; cdr3_aa: CASSAWEQQPQHF
d_call: TRBD2; clone_size: -; j_call: TRBJ2-1; v_call: TRBV11-2; cdr3_nt: TGTGCCAGCAGCTTAGAATGGGAGGGTGTAGATGAGCAGTTCTTC; cdr3_aa: CASSLEWEGVDEQFF
d_call: -; clone_size: -; j_call: TRBJ1-5; v_call: TRBV30; cdr3_nt: TGTGCCTGGAGTGAAGGCCGCCGGGTTTTCAATCAGCCCCAGCATTTT; cdr3_aa: CAWSEGRRVFNQPQHF
d_call: -; clone_size: once; j_call: TRBJ1-2; v_call: TRBV4-3; cdr3_nt: TGCGCCAGCAGCCTGGGGACGGCGGACCCCTATGGCTACACCTTC; cdr3_aa: CASSLGTADPYGYTF
d_call: -; clone_size: once; j_call: TRBJ1-5; v_call: TRBV24-1; cdr3_nt: TGTGCCACCAGCATCAGGGAGGACAATCAGCCCCAGCATTTT; cdr3_aa: CATSIREDNQPQHF
d_call: -; clone_size: -; j_call: TRBJ1-2; v_call: TRBV5-8; cdr3_nt: TGTGCCAGCAGCTTCCCCACCCTTGCTACCACCAAGTTAGCCCATGGCTACACCTTC; cdr3_aa: CASSFPTLATTKLAHGYTF
d_call: -; clone_size: -; j_call: TRBJ1-3; v_call: TRBV18; cdr3_nt: TGTGCCAGCTCACCACTTAACGTTGGAAACACCATATATTTT; cdr3_aa: CASSPLNVGNTIYF
d_call: -; clone_size: -; j_call: TRBJ1-2; v_call: TRBV6-4; cdr3_nt: TGTGCCAGCAGTGACTCGGAAGGTTGGGGCTACACCTTC; cdr3_aa: CASSDSEGWGYTF
d_call: TRBD1; clone_size: -; j_call: TRBJ1-1; v_call: TRBV28; cdr3_nt: TGTGCCAGCCTGCTTACCCCAGGGGGCGTGAACACTGAAGCTTTCTTT; cdr3_aa: CASLLTPGGVNTEAFF
d_call: -; clone_size: -; j_call: TRBJ2-7; v_call: TRBV4-1; cdr3_nt: TGCGCCAGCAGCCAACCGAGGACAGCGTATACTCCCTACGAGCAGTACTTC; cdr3_aa: CASSQPRTAYTPYEQYF
d_call: TRBD1; clone_size: once; j_call: TRBJ2-3; v_call: TRBV18; cdr3_nt: TGTGCCAGCTCAGGGACAGGGATGGCAGATACGCAGTATTTT; cdr3_aa: CASSGTGMADTQYF